The following is a TCR beta chain sequence with its context. Its cognate antigen is unknown. Germline V lookup: CDR1 SGHDT, CDR2 YYEEEE. With 0 bases removed from V and 6 bases from J, the gap between germline ends came to 10 bases. This CDR3 has 13 residues. This sample stems from a study of graft-versus-host responses after intestinal transplantation. The assay was immunoSEQ multiplex PCR, and TCRdb's table has in-frame clones only and misses some. The sample consists of some 130,000 clones, approximately 95% of them appearing once. This sequence originates from a human donor who received an intestinal transplant. The sequenced sample was unstimulated CD8+ T cells sorted from spleen or lymph node cells, obtained before intestinal transplant. This chain connects TRBV5-6 to TRBJ2-7; a weak D match, TRBD1 (6 bases). DNA for the CDR3: TGTGCCAGCAGCTTGGGGATACAGGGCGAGCAGTACTTC. It specifies CASSLGIQGEQYF.